The text below deals with one T cell receptor (beta chain). Its antigen is not identified. The data are from a study of cytotoxic CD8 clonotypes in ibrutinib-treated CLL. Produced via immunoSEQ multiplex PCR; TCRdb's table is partial and in-frame only. The sample consists of 35,000 to 45,000 clones, 55% to 75% of them appearing once. General study points: Clonotypes that were public were uncommon, and they contracted or stayed stable on treatment. Sample timing was unmatched between remission and later-progressing patients; lymph nodes unstudied.

The sample was PBMCs, taken after 12 months of ibrutinib treatment. This clonotype originated in a human donor with chronic lymphocytic leukemia.

The DNA for the CDR3 is TGTGCCAGCAGTTTAAGACAGGGCGGGACTGAAGCTTTCTTT. Amino acids: CASSLRQGGTEAFF. The gene calls are TRBV28 and TRBJ1-1; 7 nucleotides match TRBD1. V gave up 2 bases and J gave up 5 bases; unmatched junction bases: 5. This CDR3 is built from 14 residues. The germline V gene has CDR1 MDHEN and CDR2 SYDVKM.